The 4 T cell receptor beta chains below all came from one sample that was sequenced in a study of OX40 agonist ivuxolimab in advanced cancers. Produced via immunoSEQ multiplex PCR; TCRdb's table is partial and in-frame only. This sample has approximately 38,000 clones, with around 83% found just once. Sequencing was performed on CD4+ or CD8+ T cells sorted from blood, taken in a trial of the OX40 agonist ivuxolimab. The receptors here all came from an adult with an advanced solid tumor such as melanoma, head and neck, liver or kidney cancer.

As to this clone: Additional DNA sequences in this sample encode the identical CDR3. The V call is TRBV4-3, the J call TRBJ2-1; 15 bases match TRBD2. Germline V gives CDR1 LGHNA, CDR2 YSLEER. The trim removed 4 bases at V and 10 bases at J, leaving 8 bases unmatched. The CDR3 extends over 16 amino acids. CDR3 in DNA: TGCGCCAGCAGCCCGTCGGGACTAGCGGGGGGCAGGGAGCAGTTCTTC. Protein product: CASSPSGLAGGREQFF.

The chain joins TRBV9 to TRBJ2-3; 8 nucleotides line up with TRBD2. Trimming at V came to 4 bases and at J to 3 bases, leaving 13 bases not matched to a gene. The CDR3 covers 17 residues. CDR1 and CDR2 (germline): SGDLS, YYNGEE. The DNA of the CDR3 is TGTGCCAGCAGCCCCAGCGCCGGACTAGCCGAGACAGATACGCAGTATTTT. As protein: CASSPSAGLAETDTQYF. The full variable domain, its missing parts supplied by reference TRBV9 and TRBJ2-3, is DSGVTQTPKHLITATGQRVTLRCSPRSGDLSVYWYQQSLDQGLQFLIQYYNGEERAKGNILERFSAQQFPDLHSELNLSSLELGDSALYFCASSPSAGLAETDTQYFGPGTRLTVL.

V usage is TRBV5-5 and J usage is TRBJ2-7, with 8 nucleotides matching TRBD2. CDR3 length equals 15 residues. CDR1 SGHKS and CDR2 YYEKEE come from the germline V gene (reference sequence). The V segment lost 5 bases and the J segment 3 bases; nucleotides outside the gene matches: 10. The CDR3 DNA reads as TGTGCCAGCAGTTTCGTACCGGGGGGGAACTACGAGCAGTACTTC. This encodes CASSFVPGGNYEQYF.

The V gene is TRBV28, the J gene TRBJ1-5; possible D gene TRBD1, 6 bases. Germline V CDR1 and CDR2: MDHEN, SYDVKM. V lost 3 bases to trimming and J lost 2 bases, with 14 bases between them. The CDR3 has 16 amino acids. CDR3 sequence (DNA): TGTGCCAGCAGTTTCTCATCAAGGACAGGCAATCAGCCCCAGCATTTT. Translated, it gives CASSFSSRTGNQPQHF.